The T cell receptor (beta chain) under discussion was sequenced for a study of blood T cell dynamics during melanoma immunotherapy. Sequencing was performed with immunoSEQ multiplex PCR; in TCRdb, only in-frame clones are kept and a portion is missing. This table holds about 7,300 clones, approximately 80% found once. Note on this clone: Its antigen is not identified.

The V gene lost 4 bases and the J gene lost 10 bases, with 25 bases spanning the gap. Germline V gene sequence: CDR1 LNHDA, CDR2 SQIVND (reference sequence). This CDR3 has 17 residues. Study-wide results and limits: At W3, later disease-control patients showed bifurcated PBMC repertoire changes, unlike progressors.

The sample's time point: week 3, after first cycle of checkpoint inhibitor. Disease control meant complete response, partial response or stable disease at 12 weeks. This sequence originates from a human donor with melanoma. The chain is built from TRBV19 and TRBJ2-2; D could derive from TRBD1 or TRBD2 (5 bases each). The sequenced sample was blood, obtained from a patient treated with checkpoint blockade. The CDR3 loop reads CASSKATPLGRFKELFF. The CDR3 coding sequence is TGTGCCAGTAGTAAGGCAACTCCCCTGGGACGTTTCAAGGAGCTGTTTTTT. Drawing the rest from reference TRBV19 and TRBJ2-2, the complete variable domain is DGGITQSPKYLFRKEGQNVTLSCEQNLNHDAMYWYRQDPGQGLRLIYYSQIVNDFQKGDIAEGYSVSREKKESFPLTVTSAQKNPTAFYLCASSKATPLGRFKELFFGEGSRLTVL.